These 27 T cell receptor beta chains share one sample of origin, sequenced in a study of T cells after yellow fever vaccination. TCRdb recomputed calls from the 5' RACE reads with MiXCR, one row per CDR3 protein. Among around 250,000 distinct CDR3 sequences listed, 6.9% were seen once. Sequencing used CD4+ T cells sorted from PBMCs, obtained 15 days after the yellow fever booster vaccination. All receptors derive from a man aged 25 to 40 who received the YFV17D yellow fever vaccine.

This clonotype has a count of ten or more. The CDR3 loop reads CASSLAAGNTGELFF. CDR3 DNA: TGTGCCAGCAGCTTAGCAGCGGGGAACACCGGGGAGCTGTTTTTT. J is TRBJ2-2 and V is TRBV7-2, with a possible D match to TRBD2 (6 bases). The CDR3 is 15 amino acids. Germline CDR1 reads SGHTA; CDR2 reads FQGNSA. With 0 bases removed from V and 1 base from J, the gap between germline ends came to 6 bases.

This clonotype has a handful of counts. This chain connects TRBV3-1 to TRBJ1-4, with 8 bases matching TRBD1. The CDR3 has 15 amino acids. V lost 3 bases and J lost 5; bases outside the gene matches: 5. Germline values: CDR1 LGHDT, CDR2 YNNKEL (reference sequence). The CDR3 sequence: CASSHLDRENEKLFF. CDR3 in DNA: TGTGCCAGCAGCCATCTGGACAGGGAAAATGAAAAACTGTTTTTT.

This clonotype was observed a few times. The rearrangement joins TRBV15 to TRBJ2-7, with D perhaps matching TRBD1 or TRBD2 (7 bases each). CDR1 is LNHNV and CDR2 is YYDKDF in the germline V gene (reference sequence). This CDR3 comprises 15 residues. V was pared by 0 bases and J by 4 bases, with 13 bases between. The CDR3 here is CATSREGRGGYEQYF. Here the CDR3 DNA reads TGTGCCACCAGCAGAGAGGGCAGGGGGGGATACGAGCAGTACTTC. Variable domain in full (rest from reference TRBV15 and TRBJ2-7): DAMVIQNPRYQVTQFGKPVTLSCSQTLNHNVMYWYQQKSSQAPKLLFHYYDKDFNNEADTPDNFQSRRPNTSFCFLDIRSPGLGDTAMYLCATSREGRGGYEQYFGPGTRLTVT.

The chain carries TRBV6-5 and TRBJ1-2; 8 bases match TRBD1. This CDR3 is built from 12 residues. V was clipped by 7 bases and J by 4 bases; unmatched bases: 2. Germline CDR1 reads MNHEY; CDR2 reads SVGAGI. The CDR3 reads CASTTGGYGYTF. CDR3 in DNA: TGTGCCAGCACTACAGGGGGCTATGGCTACACCTTC.

This clonotype occurred many times. The V gene is TRBV5-6, the J gene TRBJ2-5; D unclear. The CDR3 covers 13 residues. Germline assignment: CDR1 SGHDT and CDR2 YYEEEE. Trimming took 4 bases from V and 5 from J, leaving 12 bases between them. This chain's CDR3 is CASSVGRWETQYF. The CDR3, as DNA: TGTGCCAGCAGCGTCGGCAGGTGGGAGACCCAGTACTTC.

J is TRBJ1-4 and V is TRBV12-3 or TRBV12-4, with TRBD1 matching 9 bases. The CDR3 totals 15 residues. V lost 8 bases to trimming and J lost 8 bases; unmatched junction nucleotides: 12. This CDR3 is CASPTRTGVEEKLFF. The CDR3 DNA sequence: TGTGCCAGCCCCACTCGGACAGGGGTGGAAGAAAAACTGTTTTTT.

The chain joins TRBV7-2 to TRBJ2-5, with D possibly matching TRBD2 (6 bases). The V gene's germline CDR1 is SGHTA and CDR2 FQGNSA. There are 14 residues in the CDR3. Trimming took off 2 bases at V and 3 bases at J, with 10 bases between the two ends. The CDR3 sequence is CASSLSGVKETQYF. In nucleotides, the CDR3 is TGTGCCAGCAGCTTATCGGGGGTAAAAGAGACCCAGTACTTC.

This clonotype has a handful of counts. The chain carries TRBV10-3 and TRBJ2-3; tentatively, D is TRBD2 (5 bases). V shed 0 bases and J shed 0 bases, with 16 bases lying between them. The CDR3 contains 18 residues. Per germline, CDR1 ENHRY and CDR2 SYGVKD. In DNA form, the CDR3 reads TGTGCCATCAGTGAGTCGAGAAACAGCGGATCTAGCACAGATACGCAGTATTTT. Translating gives CAISESRNSGSSTDTQYF.

The CDR3 DNA reads TGTGCCAGCAGCTTAGGACTAGCTCCCTCCTACGAGCAGTACTTC. Its translation is CASSLGLAPSYEQYF. V is TRBV7-9 and J is TRBJ2-7, with TRBD2 matching 7 bases. With 1 base clipped from V and 0 bases from J, the junction kept 3 bases outside the gene matches. Germline CDR1 and CDR2: SEHNR and FQNEAQ (reference sequence). CDR3 length: 15 residues.

In its sample, this clonotype was seen many times. The chain couples TRBV2 to TRBJ2-1; possibly TRBD1 for D (5 bases). Per the germline V gene, CDR1 is SNHLY and CDR2 is FYNNEI. V lost 6 bases to trimming and J lost 1 base, with 10 bases between them. The CDR3 consists of 14 residues. CDR3 in DNA: TGTGCCAGCAGGTTAGCAGGGTCCTACAATGAGCAGTTCTTC. This encodes CASRLAGSYNEQFF.

This clonotype was counted ten times or more. The V gene is TRBV27, the J gene TRBJ2-3; D may correspond to TRBD1 or TRBD2 (5 bases each). Germline assignment: CDR1 MNHEY and CDR2 SMNVEV (reference sequence). Trimming pared 4 bases from V and 0 bases from J, leaving 14 bases between. This CDR3 is built from 16 residues. In DNA form, the CDR3 reads TGTGCCAGCAGTTCCACCGGGACGAAAAGCACAGATACGCAGTATTTT. Translated: CASSSTGTKSTDTQYF.

This clonotype has just a few counts. V gene TRBV11-2 combines with J gene TRBJ2-5, with D perhaps given as TRBD1 or TRBD2 (5 bases each). V dropped 1 base and J dropped 2 bases, with 14 bases sitting between them. Germline V gene lookup returns CDR1 SGHAT and CDR2 FQNNGV. CDR3 length: 16 amino acids. CDR3 sequence (DNA): TGTGCCAGCAGCTTAGCACGGGACCTCCGTCAAGAGACCCAGTACTTC. Amino acid sequence: CASSLARDLRQETQYF.

This clonotype was counted many times. The genes are TRBV20-1 and TRBJ1-6; 7 nucleotides line up with TRBD1. V lost 3 bases and J lost 7; bases outside the gene matches: 6. Germline CDR1 reads DFQATT; CDR2 reads SNEGSKA (reference sequence). This CDR3 spans 14 amino acids. DNA for the CDR3: TGCAGTGCTAGCCGCGACAGGGCCAATTCACCCCTCCACTTT. It specifies CSASRDRANSPLHF.

The rearrangement uses TRBV25-1 and TRBJ2-2, with a possible D match to TRBD2 (7 bases). The germline CDR1 and CDR2 sequences are MGHDK and SYGVNS. Trimming pared 2 bases from V and 8 bases from J, leaving 9 bases between. The CDR3 sequence is 13 residues long. The CDR3 sequence is CASSEGGAGELFF. In DNA, the CDR3 is TGTGCCAGCAGTGAAGGGGGGGCAGGGGAGCTGTTTTTT.

The rearrangement joins TRBV3-1 to TRBJ1-2, with D unclear. CDR3 length: 11 residues. The V gene's germline CDR1 is LGHDT and CDR2 YNNKEL (reference sequence). V lost 6 bases to trimming and J lost 4 bases, with 6 bases between them. The CDR3 loop reads CASSHGYGYTF. CDR3 in DNA: TGTGCCAGCAGTCACGGCTATGGCTACACCTTC.

The chain joins TRBV12-3 or TRBV12-4 to TRBJ2-3; D uncertain. V was cut by 6 bases and J by 0 bases, with 19 bases left in between. This CDR3 spans 17 amino acids. CDR3 nucleotides: TGTGCCAGCAGCCCGATCTTAGTTACAGTTAGCACAGATACGCAGTATTTT. It translates to CASSPILVTVSTDTQYF.

The CDR3 protein is CASARMRSGNTIYF. The CDR3 DNA reads as TGTGCCAGCGCAAGGATGAGATCTGGAAACACCATATATTTT. V usage is TRBV12-3 or TRBV12-4 and J usage is TRBJ1-3; D is unclear. The CDR3 runs to 14 residues. Trimming removed 8 bases from V and 1 base from J, with 12 bases in between.

The rearrangement links TRBV10-3 to TRBJ2-2, with D perhaps matching TRBD2 (6 bases). The CDR3 sequence is 16 residues long. Trimming removed 4 bases at V and 3 bases at J, with 15 bases between. CDR1 is ENHRY, CDR2 SYGVKD, per germline. CDR3 residues: CAISAEGRMDTGELFF. Written as DNA, the CDR3 is TGTGCCATCAGTGCCGAGGGGAGGATGGACACCGGGGAGCTGTTTTTT.

This clonotype was picked up a small number of times. The rearrangement joins TRBV5-1 to TRBJ2-3, with 14 bases identical to TRBD2. Trimming cost V 4 bases and J 4 bases; bases outside gene matches: 17. The CDR3 consists of 20 residues. Germline lookup yields CDR1 SGHRS and CDR2 YFSETQ. The CDR3 here is CASSRWGTSGRRVSADTQYF. CDR3 bases: TGCGCCAGCAGCCGATGGGGGACTAGCGGGAGACGGGTCAGTGCAGATACGCAGTATTTT.

This clonotype has a handful of counts. The rearrangement joins TRBV19 to TRBJ2-7, with TRBD1 matching 11 bases. V dropped 4 bases and J dropped 5; count of bases not matched to a gene: 4. CDR1 is LNHDA, CDR2 SQIVND, per germline (reference sequence). This CDR3 contains 14 residues. The CDR3 protein is CASSTRDRGNEQYF. CDR3 sequence (DNA): TGTGCCAGTAGTACCCGGGACAGGGGGAACGAGCAGTACTTC.

This clonotype appeared a few times. The gene calls are TRBV6-2 or TRBV6-3 and TRBJ2-5; D possibly matches TRBD1 or TRBD2 (5 bases each). The CDR3 has 15 amino acids. Trimming removed 1 base from V and 4 bases from J, with 13 bases in between. Germline CDR1 is MNHEY and CDR2 is SVGEGT. The CDR3 protein is CASSYYRDEGETQYF. For the CDR3, the DNA is TGTGCCAGCAGTTACTATCGGGACGAGGGAGAGACCCAGTACTTC.

At least ten counts were recorded for this clonotype. This chain uses TRBV6-5 with TRBJ2-2, with D tentatively TRBD1 (5 bases). V dropped 0 bases and J dropped 4 bases, with 15 bases sitting between them. Germline V gene sequence: CDR1 MNHEY, CDR2 SVGAGI. The CDR3 is 17 residues long. CDR3 in amino acids: CASSYSSFTQGTGELFF. CDR3 nucleotide sequence: TGTGCCAGCAGTTACTCGAGTTTTACGCAGGGCACCGGGGAGCTGTTTTTT.

The CDR3 DNA sequence: TGCGCCAGCAGTGAGCATCAGTCAAGGGGGACAGATACGCAGTATTTT. Encoded protein: CASSEHQSRGTDTQYF. The chain employs TRBV10-1 and TRBJ2-3; tentatively, D is TRBD1 (6 bases). This CDR3 has 16 residues. The germline gives CDR1 WNHNN, CDR2 SYGVQD (reference sequence). Deletions cut 2 bases from V and 3 bases from J, with 15 bases between.

The CDR3 spells CASSSQQRHYEQYF. In DNA form, the CDR3 reads TGTGCCAGCAGTTCTCAGCAACGGCACTACGAGCAGTACTTC. V usage is TRBV27 and J usage is TRBJ2-7; no firm D call. From germline, CDR1 is MNHEY and CDR2 SMNVEV (reference sequence). Deletions cut 4 bases from V and 3 bases from J, with 13 bases between. This CDR3 is built from 14 residues.

This clonotype was counted between two and nine times. The chain couples TRBV6-5 to TRBJ2-5; TRBD1 might be the D (5 bases). The V gene lost 2 bases and the J gene lost 3 bases, with 7 bases spanning the gap. CDR1 and CDR2 (germline): MNHEY, SVGAGI. There are 13 residues in the CDR3. This chain's CDR3 is CASSYRGKETQYF. DNA for the CDR3: TGTGCCAGCAGTTACAGGGGAAAAGAGACCCAGTACTTC.

The table lists this clonotype with a few counts. This chain connects TRBV7-2 to TRBJ1-2; 10 bases are shared with TRBD1. Trimming cost V 5 bases and J 4 bases; bases outside gene matches: 7. Germline V gene lookup returns CDR1 SGHTA and CDR2 FQGNSA. This CDR3 comprises 15 residues. The CDR3 DNA sequence: TGTGCCAGCAGCCCTGGGGGACAGGGGCCCTATGGCTACACCTTC. It is translated as CASSPGGQGPYGYTF. The variable domain in full, with the rest retrieved from reference TRBV7-2 and TRBJ1-2, is GAGVSQSPSNKVTEKGKDVELRCDPISGHTALYWYRQSLGQGLEFLIYFQGNSAPDKSGLPSDRFSAERTGGSVSTLTIQRTQQEDSAVYLCASSPGGQGPYGYTFGSGTRLTVV.

The chain uses TRBV18 and TRBJ2-1, with 8 nucleotides matching TRBD1. The CDR3 totals 15 residues. CDR1 and CDR2 from the germline V gene are KGHSH and LQKENI. Trimming cost V 4 bases and J 2 bases; bases outside gene matches: 4. The CDR3 region is CASSHGTGTYNEQFF. CDR3 DNA: TGTGCCAGCTCACACGGGACAGGAACCTACAATGAGCAGTTCTTC.